The 29 T cell receptor beta chains below all came from one sample that was sequenced in a study of blood T cell repertoires in COVID-19. Assay: immunoSEQ multiplex PCR; the TCRdb copy retains only in-frame clones and omits some. The table shows fewer than 35,000 clones, with 85% to 90% occurring only once. The specimen was peripheral blood. The receptors stem from a man aged 70-80 years with active COVID-19.

This clone showed up just once. V and J are TRBV19 and TRBJ1-4; D ambiguous. The V gene lost 3 bases and the J gene lost 8 bases, with 10 bases spanning the gap. This CDR3 has 13 residues. Germline V gene sequence: CDR1 LNHDA, CDR2 SQIVND (reference sequence). The CDR3 loop reads CASSIGVPEKLFF. CDR3 nucleotides: TGTGCCAGTAGTATCGGGGTCCCAGAAAAACTGTTTTTT.

A remark on this clone: The junction does not match germline at one end; this may be a read error. The chain has TRBV6-5 and TRBJ2-3; weak D call: TRBD1 (5 bases). Germline V gene lookup returns CDR1 MNHEY and CDR2 SVGAGI. The CDR3 is made up of 16 amino acids. In DNA form, the CDR3 reads TGTGCCAGCAGATACTTAGGGGAATCTAGCACAGATACGCAGTATTTT. Residues: CASRYLGESSTDTQYF.

The chain recombines TRBV5-1 with TRBJ2-1, with D maybe TRBD2 (6 bases). Trimming removed 0 bases at V and 0 bases at J, with 10 bases between. CDR1 is SGHRS and CDR2 is YFSETQ in the germline V gene. The CDR3 spans 16 residues. CDR3 sequence reads: CASSLVATSSYNEQFF. The CDR3, as DNA: TGCGCCAGCAGCTTGGTTGCGACTAGCTCCTACAATGAGCAGTTCTTC.

The chain is built from TRBV2 and TRBJ2-2; no definite D call. This CDR3 contains 11 residues. V was shortened by 7 bases and J by 6 bases, with 6 bases between the two germline ends. The germline V gene has CDR1 SNHLY and CDR2 FYNNEI. CDR3 in amino acids: CASTPSGELFF. The CDR3 nucleotides are TGTGCCAGCACCCCGTCCGGGGAGCTGTTTTTT.

V gene TRBV9 combines with J gene TRBJ2-3; 8 positions match TRBD2. V dropped 0 bases and J dropped 4; count of bases not matched to a gene: 4. CDR3 length: 15 amino acids. Germline V gene lookup returns CDR1 SGDLS and CDR2 YYNGEE. For the CDR3, the DNA is TGTGCCAGCAGCGTAGCGGGGGGGCAGGCAGATACGCAGTATTTT. As protein: CASSVAGGQADTQYF.

The rearrangement uses TRBV5-5 and TRBJ1-1, with 8 bases aligning to TRBD1. This CDR3 region has 16 residues. The trim removed 0 bases at V and 5 bases at J, leaving 9 bases unmatched. CDR1 is SGHKS and CDR2 is YYEKEE in the germline V gene (reference sequence). CDR3 nucleotide sequence: TGTGCCAGCAGCTTGGAATCACAGGGGGGATTGACTGAAGCTTTCTTT. Translation: CASSLESQGGLTEAFF.

The chain carries TRBV19 and TRBJ2-7, with 7 positions matching TRBD2. This CDR3 region has 14 residues. CDR1 LNHDA and CDR2 SQIVND come from the germline V gene (reference sequence). The junction had 7 bases not matched to a gene; V was cut back by 6 bases and J by 2 bases. The CDR3 coding sequence is TGTGCCAGTAGCGCGGCGGGGGAAACCTACGAGCAGTACTTC. It encodes CASSAAGETYEQYF.

The chain employs TRBV19 and TRBJ1-1; possible D gene TRBD1, 6 bases. Trimming pared 6 bases from V and 0 bases from J, leaving 14 bases between. The CDR3 totals 15 residues. Germline-derived CDR1 and CDR2 are LNHDA and SQIVND (reference sequence). The DNA of the CDR3 is TGTGCCAGTAGCCCGGACAGCCGAATGAACACTGAAGCTTTCTTT. It encodes CASSPDSRMNTEAFF.

The rearrangement uses TRBV29-1 and TRBJ1-6; 7 bases agree with TRBD1. The CDR3 is 18 amino acids. The J segment lost 9 bases and the V segment lost 6 bases, leaving 23 bases of the junction unmatched. The germline V gene encodes CDR1 SQVTM and CDR2 ANQGSEA. The CDR3 region has the DNA TGCAGCGTACCCGAACAGGGGAGACGTAGGAATAGTGGTTCACCCCTCCACTTT. It is translated as CSVPEQGRRRNSGSPLHF.

The chain uses TRBV24-1 and TRBJ1-5; no definite D call. CDR3 length equals 15 residues. Germline V lookup: CDR1 KGHDR, CDR2 SFDVKD. The ends were cut back, 8 bases at V and 2 bases at J, with 15 bases in the middle. The CDR3 bases are TGTGCCACCAATTCGGGTGCCGCGGGCAATCAGCCCCAGCATTTT. It specifies CATNSGAAGNQPQHF.

The gene calls are TRBV11-2 and TRBJ2-2, with TRBD2 as a possible D gene (7 bases). Germline CDR1 is SGHAT and CDR2 is FQNNGV. CDR3 size: 16 residues. V shed 4 bases and J shed 3 bases, with 15 bases lying between them. Here the CDR3 reads CASSSRQGRDTGELFF. The DNA of the CDR3 is TGTGCCAGCAGCTCTCGCCAGGGGAGGGACACCGGGGAGCTGTTTTTT.

The chain employs TRBV11-1 and TRBJ1-2, with D possibly matching TRBD1 (6 bases). V lost 2 bases and J 5 bases, leaving 18 bases between the germline ends. This CDR3 spans 16 amino acids. Germline assignment: CDR1 SGHAT and CDR2 FQDESV (reference sequence). Written as DNA, the CDR3 is TGTGCCAGCAGCTTAAGGGGACCGACAGGCGAGTATGGCTACACCTTC. Its translation: CASSLRGPTGEYGYTF.

The chain links TRBV4-2 to TRBJ2-2; the match to TRBD1 covers 10 bases. In germline, CDR1 is LGHNA, CDR2 YNFKEQ. V lost 4 bases and J lost 1; bases outside the gene matches: 6. The CDR3 contains 17 residues. The CDR3 region is CASSPGQGSRNTGELFF. The CDR3 nucleotides are TGTGCCAGCAGCCCGGGACAGGGGTCGAGGAACACCGGGGAGCTGTTTTTT.

CDR3 in DNA: TGTGCCAGCAGGGTCGGGTTTCAAGAGACCCAGTACTTC. Its protein is CASRVGFQETQYF. This chain connects TRBV12-3 or TRBV12-4 to TRBJ2-5; D gene unclear. This CDR3 is 13 amino acids long. V gave up 6 bases and J gave up 2 bases, with 10 bases separating them.

In this sample, this clone turned up once. The V call is TRBV2, the J call TRBJ1-2; D is unclear. V lost 1 base and J lost 4, with 4 bases in between. The CDR3 runs 12 residues. CDR1 and CDR2 from the germline V gene are SNHLY and FYNNEI. The CDR3 region is CASSEDIYGYTF. CDR3 coding DNA: TGTGCCAGCAGTGAAGACATCTATGGCTACACCTTC.

In this sample, this clone turned up once. V usage is TRBV5-1 and J usage is TRBJ2-1; D not certain. With 0 bases removed from V and 9 bases from J, the gap between germline ends came to 10 bases. There are 13 residues in the CDR3. The V gene's germline CDR1 is SGHRS and CDR2 YFSETQ. The CDR3 protein is CASSLDGAGEQFF. The CDR3, as DNA: TGCGCCAGCAGCTTGGATGGTGCAGGTGAGCAGTTCTTC.

The chain employs TRBV6-5 and TRBJ2-2, with TRBD2 matching 10 bases. The J segment lost 4 bases and the V segment lost 8 bases, leaving 7 bases of the junction unmatched. The CDR3 extends over 15 amino acids. CDR1 and CDR2 from the germline V gene are MNHEY and SVGAGI. The CDR3 sequence is CASLTQRGGTGELFF. For the CDR3, the DNA is TGTGCCAGCCTGACCCAGCGGGGGGGCACCGGGGAGCTGTTTTTT.

This rearrangement joins TRBV10-3 to TRBJ1-5; 7 positions match TRBD1. CDR1 and CDR2 (germline): ENHRY, SYGVKD. The CDR3 length is 14 residues. The V segment lost 11 bases and the J segment 2 bases; nucleotides outside the gene matches: 9. CDR3 sequence reads: CAVQQGFGNQPQHF. In DNA, the CDR3 is TGTGCCGTGCAACAGGGGTTTGGCAATCAGCCCCAGCATTTT.

V and J are TRBV2 and TRBJ2-1; TRBD2 might be the D (5 bases). The germline gives CDR1 SNHLY, CDR2 FYNNEI. With 4 bases removed from V and 3 bases from J, the gap between germline ends came to 16 bases. CDR3 length: 16 residues. The DNA of the CDR3 is TGTGCCAGCAGTGGGAATAGAGGGTCATACTACAATGAGCAGTTCTTC. The encoded protein is CASSGNRGSYYNEQFF.

This chain connects TRBV5-1 to TRBJ2-3; 15 nucleotides line up with TRBD2. J lost 2 bases, V lost 4 bases, and 5 bases had no gene match. Germline V CDR1 and CDR2: SGHRS, YFSETQ. The CDR3 consists of 17 residues. CDR3 nucleotide sequence: TGCGCCAGCAGCCCCGGACTAGCGGGGGGGGTCACAGATACGCAGTATTTT. Amino acid sequence: CASSPGLAGGVTDTQYF. Full variable domain (remainder filled in from reference TRBV5-1 and TRBJ2-3): KAGVTQTPRYLIKTRGQQVTLSCSPISGHRSVSWYQQTPGQGLQFLFEYFSETQRNKGNFPGRFSGRQFSNSRSEMNVSTLELGDSALYLCASSPGLAGGVTDTQYFGPGTRLTVL.

This chain uses TRBV5-5 with TRBJ1-2, with D possibly TRBD1 on 5 matching bases. Per the germline V gene, CDR1 is SGHKS and CDR2 is YYEKEE (reference sequence). Trimming cost V 0 bases and J 3 bases, with 6 bases left between them. The CDR3 runs 13 residues. CDR3 loop: CASSLGGYYGYTF. The CDR3 DNA sequence: TGTGCCAGCAGCTTGGGGGGCTACTATGGCTACACCTTC.

V and J are TRBV11-2 and TRBJ1-5; D remains unclear. CDR1 SGHAT and CDR2 FQNNGV come from the germline V gene. The V end was cut by 1 base, the J end by 5 bases, with 9 bases between. The CDR3 is made up of 14 amino acids. CDR3 sequence: CASSLGNEDQPQHF. CDR3 nucleotide sequence: TGTGCCAGCAGCTTAGGTAACGAGGATCAGCCCCAGCATTTT.

This chain links TRBV27 with TRBJ2-1; the D gene is possibly TRBD2 (5 bases). Germline loops: CDR1 MNHEY, CDR2 SMNVEV (reference sequence). The CDR3 is made up of 15 amino acids. Trimming cost V 5 bases and J 10 bases, with 21 bases left between them. CDR3 sequence reads: CASSPLGLRRNEQFF. The DNA for the CDR3 is TGTGCCAGCAGTCCCCTCGGACTCCGAAGGAACGAGCAGTTCTTC.

V and J are TRBV2 and TRBJ1-5, with D possibly matching TRBD1 (5 bases). Germline CDR1 and CDR2: SNHLY and FYNNEI. The CDR3 is 15 residues long. V lost 5 bases and J 0 bases, leaving 11 bases between the germline ends. This CDR3 reads CASSRDSVSNQPQHF. CDR3 DNA sequence: TGTGCCAGCAGTCGAGACAGTGTTAGCAATCAGCCCCAGCATTTT.

The J gene is TRBJ2-7, the V gene TRBV18; the D is unclear. The CDR3 runs 13 residues. With 3 bases removed from V and 3 bases from J, the gap between germline ends came to 9 bases. Looked up from germline, CDR1 is KGHSH and CDR2 is LQKENI. The CDR3 loop is CASSPIQSYEQYF. CDR3 bases: TGTGCCAGCTCACCCATACAGAGCTACGAGCAGTACTTC.

CDR3 DNA sequence: TGTGCCAGCAGCTTAGTAGGCGGCCCTAGCACAGATACGCAGTATTTT. Amino acid sequence: CASSLVGGPSTDTQYF. The rearrangement joins TRBV11-1 to TRBJ2-3; no clear D. The CDR3 is made up of 16 amino acids. Germline CDR1 is SGHAT and CDR2 is FQDESV (reference sequence). V gave up 1 base and J gave up 0 bases, with 11 bases separating them. Full variable domain (rest looked up from reference TRBV11-1 and TRBJ2-3): EAEVAQSPRYKITEKSQAVAFWCDPISGHATLYWYRQILGQGPELLVQFQDESVVDDSQLPKDRFSAERLKGVDSTLKIQPAELGDSAMYLCASSLVGGPSTDTQYFGPGTRLTVL.

The chain recombines TRBV5-1 with TRBJ1-1; D is unclear. The CDR3 extends over 13 amino acids. V was trimmed by 4 bases and J by 7 bases, leaving 14 bases between them. Germline loops: CDR1 SGHRS, CDR2 YFSETQ. The CDR3 nucleotides read TGCGCCAGCAGCGCCCAGGATCGGGGTGAAGCTTTCTTT. It codes for CASSAQDRGEAFF.

J is TRBJ1-2 and V is TRBV29-1; D is unresolved. The ends were cut back, 3 bases at V and 3 bases at J, with 11 bases in the middle. Germline CDR1 and CDR2: SQVTM and ANQGSEA. The CDR3 runs to 13 residues. This chain's CDR3 is CSVDPRVDYGYTF. CDR3 nucleotides: TGCAGCGTTGACCCGAGAGTGGACTATGGCTACACCTTC.

The chain employs TRBV14 and TRBJ2-7; D unresolved. This CDR3 comprises 11 residues. Trimming took 1 base from V and 7 from J, leaving 5 bases between them. Germline V gene data show CDR1 as SGHDN and CDR2 as FVKESK. CDR3 sequence (DNA): TGTGCCAGCAGCCAAGGGGCAGAGCAGTACTTC. This codes for CASSQGAEQYF.